The rows below give T cell receptor beta chains drawn from one sample of a study of control samples from healthy donors and cancer patients. The method was immunoSEQ multiplex PCR; TCRdb's version includes in-frame clones alone and lacks a portion of them. The profile covers some 150,000 clones, with around 94% appearing a single time and 14% taken by the ten largest. The sequenced sample was PBMCs. These TCRs come from a man aged 60 to 75 with colorectal cancer. CDR3s include the opening cysteine and the closing phenylalanine or tryptophan.

>TRBV3-1/TRBV3-2|TRBJ1-2
CASSQGHSSNYGYTF
>TRBV6-5|TRBJ2-1
CASGAQLYNEQFF
>TRBV4-1|TRBJ1-2
CASSQEPMGLGRFYGYTF
>TRBV11-3|TRBJ2-7
CASSRGPGEQYF
>TRBV2|TRBJ2-3
CATKPGGAPTDTQYF
>TRBV14|TRBJ1-1
CASSQDGSSGAFF
>TRBV9|TRBJ1-3
CASSVASSGNTIYF
>TRBV5-5|TRBJ2-1
CASSLTVSYNEQFF
>TRBV7-2|TRBJ1-2
CASSLDGGLRGYTF
>TRBV9|TRBJ1-6
CASSVRDRRSPLHF
>TRBV12-3/TRBV12-4|TRBJ2-5
CASSTQIQETQYF
>TRBV5-8|TRBJ2-1
CASSRDTYNEQFF